This TCR beta chain was sequenced in a study of monozygotic twins with inflammatory bowel disease. Blood was drawn once per donor, and each sample measured approximately 2.5 ml. The total RNA came straight from whole blood, and T cells were not sorted beforehand. TCRdb reprocessed the 5' RACE reads and stores each CDR3 protein as one record, lacking DNA. The data show around 100,000 distinct CDR3 sequences, and the top ten clones hold 1.9%. Germline CDR1 and CDR2: MNHEY and SVGAGI. CDR3 length equals 16 residues. This receptor was identified in a human donor with ulcerative colitis or Crohn's disease, or a healthy co-twin of an affected twin (not recorded which). Sample: blood. V usage is TRBV6-5 and J usage is TRBJ2-7; TCRdb proposes TRBD1, but this gene call is untestable without DNA. CDR3: CASSYFRTGAADEQYF.